Listed here is a single T cell receptor beta chain. The target of this receptor is not known. No qualities accompany the bases; no much larger clone lies one base away. TCRbeta CDR3 regions were amplified from genomic DNA by means of the immunoSEQ Assay, a bias-controlled multiplex PCR. On the study's bioinformatics: Nucleated cell counts per sample were estimated from amplification of reference gene primers within the assay. To quantify the absolute abundance of each unique TCRbeta CDR3 rearrangement, sequence reads were collapsed and filtered. Productive Simpson clonality was computed per sample as the square root of Simpson's diversity index over productive rearrangements. TCRdb re-hosts the immuneACCESS table, in-frame sequences only. Its copies lack some clones; in the studies checked, an unresolved V gene accounts for under half of them, and the cause for the rest is not known. V, J and clone size were drawn from that table, and D and trimming were deduced from the DNA. The sample table records approximately 89,000 clones; 75% to 80% of these occur just once. The top ten constitute approximately 6.3% of the sample.

This sample stems from a study of blood T cell repertoires in COVID-19 (TCRdb year 2020). With regard to the full study: Samples covering the acute and convalescent phases of COVID-19 were provided by collaborators in the United States, Italy and Spain. Sample metadata almost always included a de-identified subject ID, COVID-19 status, age in years and sex. Where available, HLA class I and class II types were taken from metadata supplied by the sample provider and were not determined by assay-based typing. A freely available public database, intended as a resource for researchers studying the immune response to SARS-CoV-2, is where the repertoires were released. The samples were drawn from the first 160 participants of the ongoing ImmuneRACE study and from 1,254 subjects provided by 6 global collaborators. Deeply sampled blood TCRbeta repertoires from subjects exposed to, actively infected with, or recovered from COVID-19 were included in the dataset. The prospective study material was composed of cDNA or gDNA derived from T cells, B-cell-depleted T cells, or PBMCs.

The investigation overall reported the following: How much clinical and demographic metadata was included differed by source and by participant, and the metadata was provided uncurated.

One collaborating source in Seattle enrolled patients while the patients were actively infected and followed the patients over time throughout the course of disease. Whole blood was collected in K2EDTA tubes by collaborating institutions according to the institutions' own protocols. For TCRbeta analysis, collaborator samples were shipped as frozen whole blood, as isolated PBMCs, or as DNA extracted from either sample type. The sequence was collected from a man aged 70 or older with COVID-19, enrolled during active disease. Sequencing was carried out using peripheral blood.

At the DNA level, the sequence is TGCAGTGCTAGTTTCGGAGTTGGCGAGGATGGCTACACCTTC. It translates as CSASFGVGEDGYTF. The rearrangement joined TRBV20-1 to TRBJ1-2; no D segment can be confidently identified. The CDR3 spans 14 residues, from the cysteine through the phenylalanine. Here the CDR3 DNA is all that survives: 42 bases in frame from base 1. A distance of 17 bases separates the germline ends of V and J, which lose 3 bases and 6 bases respectively. The germline V gene (reference sequence) provides CDR1 DFQATT and CDR2 SNEGSKA.